These 27 T cell receptor beta chains were sequenced from one sample in a study of CD4 T cells in relation to SARS-CoV-2 and coronaviruses. No antigens are known for them. Assay: immunoSEQ multiplex PCR; the TCRdb copy retains only in-frame clones and omits some. The sample lists about 29,000 clones, about three quarters occurring once. CD4+ T cells from unexposed donors were obtained before the COVID-19 pandemic (2011-2018). The cells were cultured for roughly 11 days before CD4+ T cells were isolated. Material: CD4+ T cells from PBMCs, cultured in vitro. Receptors originate from a human donor in good health.

The chain is built from TRBV12-5 and TRBJ2-7; no clear D. Trimming took 3 bases from V and 6 from J, leaving 6 bases between them. This CDR3 is built from 11 residues. The germline gives CDR1 LGHNT, CDR2 FRNRAP. CDR3 sequence reads: CASGFLREQYF. As DNA, the CDR3 is TGTGCTAGTGGTTTTCTTCGCGAGCAGTACTTC.

The V call is TRBV7-9, the J call TRBJ2-7; 7 bases align to TRBD2. The length of the CDR3 is 14 residues. The J segment lost 6 bases and the V segment lost 3 bases, leaving 8 bases of the junction unmatched. The germline CDR1 and CDR2 sequences are SEHNR and FQNEAQ (reference sequence). CDR3 region: CASSLGGVSGEQYF. The CDR3 DNA reads as TGTGCCAGCAGCTTGGGAGGGGTTTCGGGCGAGCAGTACTTC.

The V gene is TRBV5-4, the J gene TRBJ2-7, with 9 bases fitting TRBD1. Germline lookup yields CDR1 SGHNT and CDR2 YYREEE (reference sequence). After removal of 4 bases from V and 0 bases from J, the junction contained 2 bases not matched to a gene. This CDR3 contains 14 residues. DNA for the CDR3: TGTGCCAGCAGCACGGACAGGGGCTCCTACGAGCAGTACTTC. Its protein product is CASSTDRGSYEQYF.

The chain employs TRBV7-2 and TRBJ1-4; D remains ambiguous. The V gene's germline CDR1 is SGHTA and CDR2 FQGNSA. V gave up 0 bases and J gave up 3 bases, with 8 bases separating them. This CDR3 is 15 amino acids long. This chain's CDR3 is CASSLALNSNEKLFF. For the CDR3, the DNA is TGTGCCAGCAGCTTAGCCCTGAACTCTAATGAAAAACTGTTTTTT.

The chain employs TRBV27 and TRBJ1-4; D remains unclear. In germline, CDR1 is MNHEY, CDR2 SMNVEV (reference sequence). Between the trimmed V and J ends, which lost 2 bases and 0 bases, there was a span of 10 bases. The CDR3 covers 16 residues. CDR3 amino acids: CASSLRRAATNEKLFF. CDR3 nucleotides: TGTGCCAGCAGTTTAAGGCGCGCTGCAACTAATGAAAAACTGTTTTTT.

The CDR3 nucleotides read TGCAGCGTTGGGGCGGGCCCCTACGAGCAGTACTTC. Translated: CSVGAGPYEQYF. The rearrangement links TRBV29-1 to TRBJ2-7; tentative D call: TRBD2 (5 bases). The CDR3 spans 12 residues. Between the trimmed V and J ends, which lost 4 bases and 2 bases, there was a span of 9 bases. CDR1 is SQVTM, CDR2 ANQGSEA, per germline.

This chain joins TRBV9 and TRBJ2-1, with 15 bases fitting TRBD2. The CDR3 spans 20 residues. Germline-derived CDR1 and CDR2 are SGDLS and YYNGEE. With V trimmed by 0 bases and J by 6 bases, 13 bases remained unmatched. CDR3 residues: CASSVDGERWGLAGGNEQFF. The CDR3 region has the DNA TGTGCCAGCAGCGTAGACGGGGAACGGTGGGGACTAGCGGGAGGCAATGAGCAGTTCTTC.

V is TRBV4-1 and J is TRBJ2-1; D may correspond to TRBD1 or TRBD2 (5 bases each). V lost 2 bases and J 3 bases, leaving 17 bases between the germline ends. CDR1 and CDR2 from the germline V gene are MGHRA and YSYEKL. CDR3 size: 17 residues. This chain's CDR3 is CASSQSMTGTVYNEQFF. CDR3 DNA sequence: TGCGCCAGCAGCCAATCAATGACCGGGACCGTCTACAATGAGCAGTTCTTC.

This chain links TRBV5-5 with TRBJ2-1, with 7 nucleotides matching TRBD2. This CDR3 spans 16 amino acids. The V gene end was trimmed by 1 base and the J gene end by 5 bases; junction bases not matched to a gene: 9. Germline CDR1 and CDR2: SGHKS and YYEKEE (reference sequence). CDR3 bases: TGTGCCAGCAGCTTGAACGGCGGGGGAGCTAACAATGAGCAGTTCTTC. It translates to CASSLNGGGANNEQFF.

This chain uses TRBV6-2 or TRBV6-3 with TRBJ1-2, with TRBD1 identical over 9 bases. The CDR3 length is 15 residues. Germline values: CDR1 MNHEY, CDR2 SVGEGT. The J segment lost 4 bases and the V segment lost 5 bases, leaving 8 bases of the junction unmatched. The CDR3: CASSDRDRVIYGYTF. CDR3 nucleotide sequence: TGTGCCAGCAGTGACCGGGACAGGGTGATCTATGGCTACACCTTC.

CDR3 DNA sequence: TGTGCCAGCTCTCAGGGGGAGGTACAAGAGACCCAGTACTTC. Translated, it gives CASSQGEVQETQYF. The chain employs TRBV18 and TRBJ2-5; tentative D call: TRBD1 (7 bases). Germline CDR1 KGHSH, CDR2 LQKENI. The CDR3 is made up of 14 amino acids. V gave up 6 bases and J gave up 2 bases, with 13 bases separating them.

This clone has just a few counts. This chain uses TRBV3-1 (or the pseudogene TRBV3-2) with TRBJ1-2, with a tentative D call TRBD1 (6 bases). This CDR3 comprises 13 residues. Germline V lookup: CDR1 LGHDT, CDR2 YNNKEL (reference sequence). The ends were cut back, 4 bases at V and 9 bases at J, with 15 bases in the middle. The CDR3 bases are TGTGCCAGCAGCCCTCAGGCCACAGGGAGCTACACCTTC. It yields the protein CASSPQATGSYTF.

The gene calls are TRBV5-1 and TRBJ2-3; D might be TRBD1 (6 bases). The CDR3 covers 15 residues. V dropped 1 base and J dropped 2 bases, with 11 bases sitting between them. Germline V gives CDR1 SGHRS, CDR2 YFSETQ. The CDR3 is CASSLRGQYTDTQYF. The CDR3, as DNA: TGCGCCAGCAGCTTGAGGGGACAATACACAGATACGCAGTATTTT.

This chain connects TRBV3-1 (or the pseudogene TRBV3-2) to TRBJ1-3, with D unclear. The V end was cut by 0 bases, the J end by 5 bases, with 8 bases between. The CDR3 totals 14 residues. The germline CDR1 and CDR2 sequences are LGHDT and YNNKEL (reference sequence). The DNA of the CDR3 is TGTGCCAGCAGCCAAGATAGCCGAAGAAACACCATATATTTT. This translates into CASSQDSRRNTIYF.

This clone was found a few times. The rearrangement joins TRBV7-2 to TRBJ2-1; 9 bases are shared with TRBD2. The CDR3 runs to 15 residues. CDR1 and CDR2 (germline): SGHTA, FQGNSA. Germline trimming cut 3 bases from V and 6 bases from J; bases unmatched to any gene: 6. CDR3: CASSLFLAGSNEQFF. CDR3 nucleotides: TGTGCCAGCAGCTTGTTTCTAGCGGGATCCAATGAGCAGTTCTTC.

This clone was counted a single time. The V call is TRBV5-1, the J call TRBJ2-3; D not resolved. The germline V gene has CDR1 SGHRS and CDR2 YFSETQ. There are 12 residues in the CDR3. V lost 4 bases and J 6 bases, leaving 9 bases between the germline ends. CDR3 nucleotides: TGCGCCAGCAGCCCCCACGGCGATACGCAGTATTTT. This encodes CASSPHGDTQYF.

This sequence joins TRBV7-2 and TRBJ1-5, with 12 bases that match TRBD1. CDR1 and CDR2 from the germline V gene are SGHTA and FQGNSA. This CDR3 contains 15 residues. After removal of 5 bases from V and 4 bases from J, the junction contained 3 bases not matched to a gene. The CDR3 sequence is CASSGTGGVNQPQHF. The CDR3 bases are TGTGCCAGCAGCGGGACAGGGGGCGTTAATCAGCCCCAGCATTTT.

The chain combines TRBV4-2 with TRBJ1-4; tentative D call: TRBD1 (6 bases). Per germline, CDR1 LGHNA and CDR2 YNFKEQ. V was pared by 3 bases and J by 8 bases, with 16 bases between. The CDR3 length is 15 residues. The CDR3 region is CASSQAQRGWEKLFF. The CDR3 DNA sequence: TGTGCCAGCAGCCAGGCCCAGAGGGGGTGGGAAAAACTGTTTTTT.

This sequence joins TRBV5-1 and TRBJ2-7, with 10 bases that match TRBD2. This CDR3 region has 16 residues. Trimming took 4 bases from V and 8 from J; bases not matched to a gene: 15. Germline V CDR1 and CDR2: SGHRS, YFSETQ. CDR3 amino acids: CASSPGVAGGSGKQYF. CDR3 in DNA: TGCGCCAGCAGCCCCGGAGTAGCGGGGGGTTCGGGAAAGCAGTACTTC.

The chain joins TRBV7-2 to TRBJ1-6; no clear D. The germline V and J ends were trimmed by 6 bases and 7 bases, with 13 bases remaining between them. CDR3 length equals 14 residues. CDR1 is SGHTA, CDR2 FQGNSA, per germline. The CDR3 loop reads CASSHATTNSPLHF. The CDR3 DNA reads TGTGCCAGCAGTCACGCCACAACAAATTCACCCCTCCACTTT.

The chain employs TRBV12-3 or TRBV12-4 and TRBJ2-1, with unresolved D. CDR3 length equals 13 residues. Trimming pared 3 bases from V and 10 bases from J, leaving 13 bases between. CDR3 nucleotides: TGTGCCAGCAGTTTTCAGGAGCAACGGGAGCAGTTCTTC. This gives the protein CASSFQEQREQFF.

The CDR3 region has the DNA TGCGCCAGCAGTCAATCATCCGCAGGGCCCACTGAAGCTTTCTTT. Translated, it gives CASSQSSAGPTEAFF. The chain has TRBV23-1 and TRBJ1-1, with D maybe TRBD1 (5 bases). TRBV23-1 is an open reading frame whose function is uncertain. This CDR3 has 15 residues. V shed 0 bases and J shed 4 bases, with 12 bases lying between them.

This chain uses TRBV18 with TRBJ2-3, with a tentative D call TRBD1 (6 bases). This CDR3 contains 15 residues. V shed 1 base and J shed 2 bases, with 10 bases lying between them. Germline CDR1 is KGHSH and CDR2 is LQKENI. The CDR3 region is CASSPLGDNTDTQYF. CDR3 DNA: TGTGCCAGCTCACCACTAGGGGACAACACAGATACGCAGTATTTT.

The J gene is TRBJ1-1, the V gene TRBV18, with 9 bases fitting TRBD1. This CDR3 spans 14 amino acids. Germline lookup yields CDR1 KGHSH and CDR2 LQKENI. V trimming: 3 bases; J trimming: 5 bases; junction bases outside the gene matches: 4. CDR3 bases: TGTGCCAGCTCACCTGGGACAGGGAAGACTGAAGCTTTCTTT. This codes for CASSPGTGKTEAFF.

The sample holds a few counts of this clone. The genes are TRBV9 and TRBJ2-1; 7 nucleotides agree with TRBD2. V trimming: 4 bases; J trimming: 1 base; junction bases outside the gene matches: 5. The CDR3 loop spans 15 amino acids. Germline values: CDR1 SGDLS, CDR2 YYNGEE. The CDR3 region is CASSSGGESYNEQFF. In DNA form, the CDR3 reads TGTGCCAGCAGCTCTGGGGGGGAGTCCTACAATGAGCAGTTCTTC.

In this sample, this clone turned up a few times. As DNA, the CDR3 is TGTGCCAGTATTGAGGCAGGGATTTCCTATGGCTACACCTTC. This codes for CASIEAGISYGYTF. The rearrangement joins TRBV19 to TRBJ1-2; D may be TRBD1 (5 bases). V was shortened by 7 bases and J by 4 bases, with 16 bases between the two germline ends. This CDR3 is built from 14 residues. Germline values: CDR1 LNHDA, CDR2 SQIVND (reference sequence). Supplemented by reference TRBV19 and TRBJ1-2, the full variable domain reads DGGITQSPKYLFRKEGQNVTLSCEQNLNHDAMYWYRQDPGQGLRLIYYSQIVNDFQKGDIAEGYSVSREKKESFPLTVTSAQKNPTAFYLCASIEAGISYGYTFGSGTRLTVV.

The V gene is TRBV6-2 or TRBV6-3, the J gene TRBJ1-2; D ambiguous. Germline loops: CDR1 MNHEY, CDR2 SVGEGT. This CDR3 contains 15 residues. Trimming took 6 bases from V and 7 from J, leaving 21 bases between them. The CDR3 protein is CASSNPLLAESGYTF. As DNA, the CDR3 is TGTGCCAGCAGCAACCCCCTGCTAGCCGAGTCTGGCTACACCTTC.